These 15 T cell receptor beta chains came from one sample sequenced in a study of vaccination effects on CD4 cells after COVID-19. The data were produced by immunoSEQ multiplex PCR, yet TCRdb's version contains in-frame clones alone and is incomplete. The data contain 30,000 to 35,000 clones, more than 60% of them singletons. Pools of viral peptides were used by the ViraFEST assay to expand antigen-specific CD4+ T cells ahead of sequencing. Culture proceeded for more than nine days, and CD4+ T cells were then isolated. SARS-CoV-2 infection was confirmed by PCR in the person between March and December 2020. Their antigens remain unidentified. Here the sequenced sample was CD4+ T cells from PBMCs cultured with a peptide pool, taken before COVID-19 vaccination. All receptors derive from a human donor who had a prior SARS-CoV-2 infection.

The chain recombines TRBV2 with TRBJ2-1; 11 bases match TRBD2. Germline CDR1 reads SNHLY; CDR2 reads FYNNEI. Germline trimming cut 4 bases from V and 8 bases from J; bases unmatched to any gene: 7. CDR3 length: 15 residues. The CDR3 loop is CASSGLAGWPYEQFF. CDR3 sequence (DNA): TGTGCCAGCAGTGGACTAGCGGGGTGGCCGTATGAGCAGTTCTTC.

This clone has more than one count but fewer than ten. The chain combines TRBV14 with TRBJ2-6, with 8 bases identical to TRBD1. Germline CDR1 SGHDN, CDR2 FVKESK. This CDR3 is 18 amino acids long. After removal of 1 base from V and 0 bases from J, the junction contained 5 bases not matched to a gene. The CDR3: CASSQGTGPSSGANVLTF. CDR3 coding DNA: TGTGCCAGCAGCCAAGGGACAGGGCCGAGCTCTGGGGCCAACGTCCTGACTTTC.

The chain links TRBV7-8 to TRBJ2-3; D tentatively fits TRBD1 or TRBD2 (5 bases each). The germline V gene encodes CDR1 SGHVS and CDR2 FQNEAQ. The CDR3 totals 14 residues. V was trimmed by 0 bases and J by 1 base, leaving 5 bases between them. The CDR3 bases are TGTGCCAGCAGCTTAGCGGGGGGCACAGATACGCAGTATTTT. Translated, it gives CASSLAGGTDTQYF. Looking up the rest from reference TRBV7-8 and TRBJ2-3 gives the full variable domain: GAGVSQSPRYKVAKRGQDVALRCDPISGHVSLFWYQQALGQGPEFLTYFQNEAQLDKSGLPSDRFFAERPEGSVSTLKIQRTQQEDSAVYLCASSLAGGTDTQYFGPGTRLTVL.

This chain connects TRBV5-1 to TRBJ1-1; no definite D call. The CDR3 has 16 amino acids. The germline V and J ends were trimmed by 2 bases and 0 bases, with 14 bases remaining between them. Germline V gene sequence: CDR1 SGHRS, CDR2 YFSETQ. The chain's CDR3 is CASSFSTGKMNTEAFF. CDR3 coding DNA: TGCGCCAGCAGCTTTTCTACGGGTAAGATGAACACTGAAGCTTTCTTT.

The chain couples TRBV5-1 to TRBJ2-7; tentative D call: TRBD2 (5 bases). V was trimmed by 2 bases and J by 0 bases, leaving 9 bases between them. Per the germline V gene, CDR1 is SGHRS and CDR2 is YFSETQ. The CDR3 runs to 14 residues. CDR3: CASSFTGSSYEQYF. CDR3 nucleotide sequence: TGCGCCAGCAGCTTTACGGGGAGCTCCTACGAGCAGTACTTC.

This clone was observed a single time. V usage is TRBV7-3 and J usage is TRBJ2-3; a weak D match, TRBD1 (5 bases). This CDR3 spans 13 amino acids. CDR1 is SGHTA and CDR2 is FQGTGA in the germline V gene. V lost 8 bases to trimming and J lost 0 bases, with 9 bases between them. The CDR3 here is CASGAYSTDTQYF. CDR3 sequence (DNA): TGTGCCAGCGGGGCCTATAGCACAGATACGCAGTATTTT.

CDR3 bases: TGTGCCAGCAGCCCCCGACAGGGGAACACAGATACGCAGTATTTT. As protein: CASSPRQGNTDTQYF. The chain couples TRBV5-4 to TRBJ2-3; 8 bases are a match to TRBD1. The CDR3 contains 15 residues. The V gene's germline CDR1 is SGHNT and CDR2 YYREEE (reference sequence). Unmatched junction bases numbered 6, after V lost 4 bases and J lost 2 bases.

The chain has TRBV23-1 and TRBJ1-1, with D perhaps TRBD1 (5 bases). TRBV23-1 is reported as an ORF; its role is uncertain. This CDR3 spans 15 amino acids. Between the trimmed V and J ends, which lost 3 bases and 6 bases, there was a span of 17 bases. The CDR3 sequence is CASSQLKSVGAEAFF. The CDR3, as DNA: TGCGCCAGCAGTCAGCTCAAATCCGTGGGGGCTGAAGCTTTCTTT.

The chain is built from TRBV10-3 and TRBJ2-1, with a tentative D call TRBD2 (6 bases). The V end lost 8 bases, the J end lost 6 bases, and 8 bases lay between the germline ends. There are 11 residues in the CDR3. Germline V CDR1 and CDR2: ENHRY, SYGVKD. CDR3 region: CAIGGGNEQFF. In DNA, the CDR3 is TGTGCCATCGGGGGAGGCAATGAGCAGTTCTTC.

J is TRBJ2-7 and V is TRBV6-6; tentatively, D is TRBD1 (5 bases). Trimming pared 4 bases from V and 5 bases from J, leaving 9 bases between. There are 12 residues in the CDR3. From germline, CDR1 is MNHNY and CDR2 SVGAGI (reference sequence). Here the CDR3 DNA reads TGTGCCAGCAGTTCAGCAGGGAACGAGCAGTACTTC. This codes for CASSSAGNEQYF.

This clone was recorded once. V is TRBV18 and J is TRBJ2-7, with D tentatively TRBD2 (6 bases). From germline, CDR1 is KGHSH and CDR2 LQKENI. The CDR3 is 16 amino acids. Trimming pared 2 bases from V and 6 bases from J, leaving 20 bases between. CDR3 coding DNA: TGTGCCAGCTCACCAGGCATTCGGGGGATGGGCGGCGAGCAGTACTTC. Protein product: CASSPGIRGMGGEQYF.

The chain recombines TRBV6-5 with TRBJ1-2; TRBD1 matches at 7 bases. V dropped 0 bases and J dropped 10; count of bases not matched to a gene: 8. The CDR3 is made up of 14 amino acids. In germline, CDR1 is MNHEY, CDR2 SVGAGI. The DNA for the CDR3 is TGTGCCAGCAGTTACTCGTATCAGGGGGGGGCCTACACCTTC. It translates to CASSYSYQGGAYTF.

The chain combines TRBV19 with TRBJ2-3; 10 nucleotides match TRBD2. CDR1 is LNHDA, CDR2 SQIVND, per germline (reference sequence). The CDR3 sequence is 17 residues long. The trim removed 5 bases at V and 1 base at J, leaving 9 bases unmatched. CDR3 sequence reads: CASSPHLLAGGTDTQYF. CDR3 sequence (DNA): TGTGCCAGTAGTCCGCACCTTCTAGCGGGGGGCACAGATACGCAGTATTTT.

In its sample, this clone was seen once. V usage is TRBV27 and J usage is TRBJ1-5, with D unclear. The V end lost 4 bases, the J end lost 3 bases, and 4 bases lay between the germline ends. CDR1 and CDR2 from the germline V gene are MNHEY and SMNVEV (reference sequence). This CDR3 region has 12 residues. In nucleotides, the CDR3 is TGTGCCAGCAGTTCCTACAATCAGCCCCAGCATTTT. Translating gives CASSSYNQPQHF.

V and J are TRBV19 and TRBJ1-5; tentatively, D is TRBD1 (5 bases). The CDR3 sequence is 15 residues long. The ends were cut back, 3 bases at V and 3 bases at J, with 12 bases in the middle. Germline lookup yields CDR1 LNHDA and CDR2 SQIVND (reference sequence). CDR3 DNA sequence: TGTGCCAGTAGTATGGGGCTGATGACCAATCAGCCCCAGCATTTT. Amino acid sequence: CASSMGLMTNQPQHF. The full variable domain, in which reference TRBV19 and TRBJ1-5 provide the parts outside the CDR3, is DGGITQSPKYLFRKEGQNVTLSCEQNLNHDAMYWYRQDPGQGLRLIYYSQIVNDFQKGDIAEGYSVSREKKESFPLTVTSAQKNPTAFYLCASSMGLMTNQPQHFGDGTRLSIL.